One sample yielded the 18 T cell receptor beta chains listed below, sequenced in a study of regulatory T cells in long-lasting Graves disease. To make TCR beta libraries, researchers used iRepertoire HTBI primers and Arm-PCR of CDR3 regions. One entry per CDR3 protein results from TCRdb running MiXCR on the multiplex PCR reads. Here the sample spans a few hundred thousand distinct CDR3 sequences, approximately 19% being singletons. Time point denoted: newly diagnosed GD, antithyroid drugs for less than 3 months. Scientists built the TCR library using RNA that was extracted from PBMCs. These data also featured in a second study, about T cells in Graves' hyperthyroidism and ophthalmopathy.

The specimen was peripheral blood mononuclear cells (PBMCs), collected at new diagnosis, from a patient treated with antithyroid drugs. The receptors derive from a woman aged 25 to 39 with Graves disease.

This clonotype was recorded at least ten times. The J gene is TRBJ2-3, the V gene TRBV28, with a weak D call TRBD2 (6 bases). This CDR3 has 14 amino acids. V lost 5 bases and J 0 bases, leaving 9 bases between the germline ends. The V gene's germline CDR1 is MDHEN and CDR2 SYDVKM. The CDR3 coding sequence is TGTGCCAGCAGTCCCAGCGGGAGCACAGATACGCAGTATTTT. Translated, it gives CASSPSGSTDTQYF. The full variable domain, in which reference TRBV28 and TRBJ2-3 provide the parts outside the CDR3, is DVKVTQSSRYLVKRTGEKVFLECVQDMDHENMFWYRQDPGLGLRLIYFSYDVKMKEKGDIPEGYSVSREKKERFSLILESASTNQTSMYLCASSPSGSTDTQYFGPGTRLTVL.

The CDR3 nucleotides are TGTGCCTTTGACAAGCAAGAGACCCAGTACTTC. Encoded protein: CAFDKQETQYF. The chain carries TRBV30 and TRBJ2-5; the D is unclear. The germline gives CDR1 GTSNPN, CDR2 SVGIG (reference sequence). V was clipped by 7 bases and J by 2 bases, with 8 bases between them. This CDR3 has 11 residues.

This clonotype came up many times. CDR3 residues: CASSFISGTMTDTQYF. In DNA, the CDR3 is TGTGCCAGCAGTTTTATATCCGGGACAATGACAGATACGCAGTATTTT. V and J are TRBV28 and TRBJ2-3; tentative D call: TRBD1 (6 bases). Germline V CDR1 and CDR2: MDHEN, SYDVKM. The CDR3 spans 16 residues. Trimming left V 3 bases short and J 3 bases short, with 16 bases between.

This clonotype showed up many times. The V gene is TRBV5-1, the J gene TRBJ2-1; D is possibly TRBD2 (6 bases). The CDR3 covers 15 residues. Trimming removed 2 bases at V and 8 bases at J, with 17 bases between. Germline lookup yields CDR1 SGHRS and CDR2 YFSETQ. CDR3 DNA: TGCGCCAGCAGCTTAGGGACTGGCTGGGTGGATGAGCAGTTCTTC. It specifies CASSLGTGWVDEQFF.

This clonotype was found many times. This sequence joins TRBV27 and TRBJ1-2; 7 nucleotides align to TRBD1. From germline, CDR1 is MNHEY and CDR2 SMNVEV (reference sequence). V gave up 2 bases and J gave up 3 bases; unmatched junction bases: 6. The CDR3 spans 15 residues. The CDR3 protein is CASSLPGTADYGYTF. CDR3 sequence (DNA): TGTGCCAGCAGTTTACCCGGGACAGCGGACTATGGCTACACCTTC.

V usage is TRBV19 and J usage is TRBJ1-2; D ambiguous. CDR1 is LNHDA and CDR2 is SQIVND in the germline V gene (reference sequence). The CDR3 has 16 amino acids. The V end lost 5 bases, the J end lost 4 bases, and 20 bases lay between the germline ends. The CDR3 coding sequence is TGTGCCAGTAGTGCAAGTCACGGATCCCGGGGCTATGGCTACACCTTC. It encodes CASSASHGSRGYGYTF. The full variable domain, rest sourced from reference TRBV19 and TRBJ1-2, is DGGITQSPKYLFRKEGQNVTLSCEQNLNHDAMYWYRQDPGQGLRLIYYSQIVNDFQKGDIAEGYSVSREKKESFPLTVTSAQKNPTAFYLCASSASHGSRGYGYTFGSGTRLTVV.

There are a few counts of this clonotype. V gene TRBV19 combines with J gene TRBJ1-5; D gene unclear. The germline V and J ends were trimmed by 7 bases and 0 bases, with 13 bases remaining between them. Germline V gene sequence: CDR1 LNHDA, CDR2 SQIVND (reference sequence). The CDR3 is 15 residues long. CDR3 protein: CASNHPGRSNQPQHF. The CDR3 DNA reads TGTGCCAGTAACCATCCGGGTCGTAGCAATCAGCCCCAGCATTTT.

The sample holds many counts of this clonotype. The chain uses TRBV11-2 and TRBJ1-2; perhaps TRBD1 as D (5 bases). Germline V gives CDR1 SGHAT, CDR2 FQNNGV. Trimming shortened V by 1 base and J by 5 bases, and 17 bases separated the two germline ends. CDR3 length: 16 amino acids. The CDR3 DNA follows: TGTGCCAGCAGCTTAGCTGGGGGACGGACGGATTATGGCTACACCTTC. Its translation is CASSLAGGRTDYGYTF.

At least ten counts were recorded for this clonotype. The chain joins TRBV4-1 to TRBJ1-1; 10 bases are a match to TRBD1. Looked up from germline, CDR1 is MGHRA and CDR2 is YSYEKL. Germline trimming cut 1 base from V and 3 bases from J; bases unmatched to any gene: 2. This CDR3 spans 15 amino acids. CDR3 amino acids: CASSQGTGGDTEAFF. CDR3 coding DNA: TGCGCCAGCAGCCAAGGGACAGGGGGGGACACTGAAGCTTTCTTT.

The J gene is TRBJ1-5, the V gene TRBV5-6, with D tentatively TRBD1 (6 bases). Per the germline V gene, CDR1 is SGHDT and CDR2 is YYEEEE. V lost 0 bases, J lost 3 bases, and 10 bases lay in between. CDR3 length: 15 residues. The CDR3 is CASSLGGGNNQPQHF. For the CDR3, the DNA is TGTGCCAGCAGCTTGGGAGGGGGGAACAATCAGCCCCAGCATTTT.

This clonotype was seen ten or more times. V gene TRBV6-5 combines with J gene TRBJ1-1; D is undetermined. Per germline, CDR1 MNHEY and CDR2 SVGAGI. The germline V and J ends were trimmed by 4 bases and 3 bases, with 9 bases remaining between them. The length of the CDR3 is 13 residues. CDR3 in amino acids: CASSLSMDTEAFF. The DNA for the CDR3 is TGTGCCAGCAGTTTATCGATGGACACTGAAGCTTTCTTT.

Concerning this clonotype: A far larger clone lies a single base away; this is likely a read error. The chain employs TRBV6-5 and TRBJ2-7; a possible D gene is TRBD1 (6 bases). The V gene's germline CDR1 is MNHEY and CDR2 SVGAGI. The V gene lost 0 bases and the J gene lost 5 bases, with 20 bases spanning the gap. CDR3 length: 17 residues. This CDR3 reads CASSYSIMSGQKNEQYF. CDR3 DNA sequence: TGTGCCAGCAGTTACTCGATCATGAGCGGACAGAAGAACGAGCAGTACTTC.

In this sample, this clonotype turned up many times. This chain uses TRBV6-1 with TRBJ1-2; TRBD1 aligns across 7 bases. The ends lost 6 bases at V and 8 bases at J; junction bases unmatched: 9. Germline CDR1 is MNHNS and CDR2 is SASEGT. This CDR3 contains 13 residues. The CDR3 is CASRIGTAVGYTF. The CDR3 nucleotides read TGTGCCAGCAGGATCGGGACAGCTGTGGGCTACACCTTC.

This clonotype was counted many times. The gene calls are TRBV6-1 and TRBJ1-2; TRBD1 is a possible D gene (6 bases). CDR3 length equals 19 residues. Germline assignment: CDR1 MNHNS and CDR2 SASEGT. Trimming cost V 5 bases and J 0 bases, with 25 bases left between them. CDR3 region: CASSSYRAPGTRPNYGYTF. CDR3 DNA sequence: TGTGCCAGCAGTAGTTACAGGGCCCCCGGAACCCGACCTAACTATGGCTACACCTTC.

This clonotype has a count of ten or more. V usage is TRBV27 and J usage is TRBJ1-4; D call uncertain. V gave up 6 bases and J gave up 8 bases, with 16 bases separating them. Per the germline V gene, CDR1 is MNHEY and CDR2 is SMNVEV (reference sequence). This CDR3 contains 14 residues. CDR3 nucleotides: TGTGCCAGCAGCAGGACCGGGCCGGGGGAAAAACTGTTTTTT. Its protein is CASSRTGPGEKLFF.

The chain employs TRBV4-1 and TRBJ1-5; D is unclear. Germline V gene sequence: CDR1 MGHRA, CDR2 YSYEKL. Trimming took off 1 base at V and 0 bases at J, with 4 bases between the two ends. The CDR3 runs 14 residues. The CDR3 here is CASSQVYSNQPQHF. CDR3 in DNA: TGCGCCAGCAGCCAAGTGTATAGCAATCAGCCCCAGCATTTT.

This clonotype showed up many times. The rearrangement links TRBV11-2 to TRBJ1-5; 7 positions match TRBD1. This CDR3 is built from 13 residues. Germline V gives CDR1 SGHAT, CDR2 FQNNGV. The ends lost 3 bases at V and 4 bases at J; junction bases unmatched: 0. The CDR3 coding sequence is TGTGCCAGCAGCTTGACAGGGAATCAGCCCCAGCATTTT. It codes for CASSLTGNQPQHF.

J is TRBJ1-4 and V is TRBV6-2 or TRBV6-3; unclear D gene. V lost 0 bases to trimming and J lost 8 bases, with 10 bases between them. The CDR3 length is 14 residues. Germline CDR1 MNHEY, CDR2 SVGEGT. CDR3 sequence (DNA): TGTGCCAGCAGTTACTCGGTGACTGAGGAAAAACTGTTTTTT. Protein product: CASSYSVTEEKLFF.